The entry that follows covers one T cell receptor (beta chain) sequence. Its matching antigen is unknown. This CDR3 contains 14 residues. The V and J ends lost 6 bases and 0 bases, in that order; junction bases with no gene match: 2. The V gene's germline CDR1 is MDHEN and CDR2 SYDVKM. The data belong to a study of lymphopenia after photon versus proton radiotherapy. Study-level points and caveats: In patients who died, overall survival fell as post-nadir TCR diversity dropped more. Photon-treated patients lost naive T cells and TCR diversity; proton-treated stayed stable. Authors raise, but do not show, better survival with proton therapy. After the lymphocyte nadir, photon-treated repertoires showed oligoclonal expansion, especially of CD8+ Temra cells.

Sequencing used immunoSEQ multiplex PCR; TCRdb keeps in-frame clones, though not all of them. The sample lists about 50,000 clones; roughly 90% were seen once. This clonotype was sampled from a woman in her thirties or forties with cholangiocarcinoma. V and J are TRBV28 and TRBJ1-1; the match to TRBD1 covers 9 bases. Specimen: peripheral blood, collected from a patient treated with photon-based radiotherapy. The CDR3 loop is CASSRDRVNTEAFF. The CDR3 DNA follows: TGTGCCAGCAGCCGGGACAGGGTGAACACTGAAGCTTTCTTT.